Included here is one T cell receptor beta chain sequence, with context. Its antigen is not known. Here immunoSEQ multiplex PCR was the method, and the copy in TCRdb shows in-frame clones only, minus some. The table lists millions of clones, just over 90% of them singletons. The data stem from a study of shared clonotypes between healthy human individuals. Study findings and constraints: Memory subsets generally showed smaller estimated richness than naive subsets did.

Study donors comprised healthy, HIV-negative adults devoid of recent acute infection or vaccination. This sequence originates from a man younger than 30 in good health. Sequenced material: naive CD4+ T cells sorted from blood. Subset here: CD45RA+ positively selected.

The CDR3 loop reads CASSVGQQGTHEQYF. DNA for the CDR3: TGTGCCAGCAGCGTAGGGCAACAGGGAACCCACGAGCAGTACTTC. The rearrangement uses TRBV9 and TRBJ2-7; possibly TRBD1 for D (6 bases). Trimming removed 0 bases from V and 5 bases from J, with 15 bases in between. The CDR3 is made up of 15 amino acids. Germline V lookup: CDR1 SGDLS, CDR2 YYNGEE.